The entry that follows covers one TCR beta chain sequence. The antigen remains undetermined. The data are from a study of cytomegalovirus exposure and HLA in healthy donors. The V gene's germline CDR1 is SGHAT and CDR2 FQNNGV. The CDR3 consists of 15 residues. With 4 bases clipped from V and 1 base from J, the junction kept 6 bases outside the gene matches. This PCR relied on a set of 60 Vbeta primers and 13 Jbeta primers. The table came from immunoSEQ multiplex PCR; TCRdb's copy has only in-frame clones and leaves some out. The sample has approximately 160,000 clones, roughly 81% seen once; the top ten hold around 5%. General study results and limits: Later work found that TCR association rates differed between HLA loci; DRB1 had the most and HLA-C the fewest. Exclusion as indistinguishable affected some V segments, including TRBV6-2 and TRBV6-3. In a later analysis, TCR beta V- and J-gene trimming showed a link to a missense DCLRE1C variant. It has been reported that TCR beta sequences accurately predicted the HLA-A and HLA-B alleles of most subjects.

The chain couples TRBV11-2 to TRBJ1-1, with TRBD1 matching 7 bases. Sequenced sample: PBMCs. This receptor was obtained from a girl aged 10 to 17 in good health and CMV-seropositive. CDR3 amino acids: CASSSQGQTNTEAFF. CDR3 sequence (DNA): TGTGCCAGCAGCTCCCAGGGACAGACGAACACTGAAGCTTTCTTT. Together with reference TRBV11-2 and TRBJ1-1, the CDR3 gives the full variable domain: EAGVAQSPRYKIIEKRQSVAFWCNPISGHATLYWYQQILGQGPKLLIQFQNNGVVDDSQLPKDRFSAERLKGVDSTLKIQPAKLEDSAVYLCASSSQGQTNTEAFFGQGTRLTVV.